One sample yielded the 14 T cell receptor beta chains listed below, sequenced in a study of cytomegalovirus exposure and HLA in healthy donors (dated by TCRdb to about 2017). The library was obtained by the immunoSEQ multiplex PCR assay. The multiplex PCR relied on a mix of 60 forward primers for TCR Vbeta segments and 13 reverse primers for TCR Jbeta segments. Imported from immuneACCESS, the table was reduced by TCRdb to in-frame sequences with V and J called. These copies leave out some clones; in studies compared against another copy, an unresolved V gene accounts for under half, and the cause of the remainder is not known. This sample holds under 150,000 clones; around four fifths were observed only once. The top ten clonotypes cover more than 2% of the sample. The specimen was PBMCs. The receptors here all came from a boy aged 2 to 10 in good health and CMV-seronegative.

The sample holds many counts of this clone. The rearrangement joins TRBV7-3 to TRBJ2-5; no reliable D call. This CDR3 has 13 amino acids. The V gene lost 4 bases and the J gene lost 5 bases, with 11 bases spanning the gap. The V gene's germline CDR1 is SGHTA and CDR2 FQGTGA. The CDR3 nucleotides are TGTGCCAGCAGCTATGAGGAGAAGGAGACCCAGTACTTC. Protein: CASSYEEKETQYF.

The J gene is TRBJ1-4, the V gene TRBV30, with D perhaps matching TRBD1 (5 bases). The ends were cut back, 3 bases at V and 7 bases at J, with 24 bases in the middle. Germline CDR1 is GTSNPN and CDR2 is SVGIG (reference sequence). This CDR3 comprises 17 residues. The CDR3 DNA reads as TGTGCCTGGAGGACAGTCGAACTTAGCGGGGGGGGTGAAAAACTGTTTTTT. Encoded protein: CAWRTVELSGGGEKLFF.

This clone occurred once. The chain employs TRBV7-6 and TRBJ1-1; the match to TRBD1 covers 8 bases. Germline loops: CDR1 SGHVS, CDR2 FNYEAQ. The trim removed 4 bases at V and 7 bases at J, leaving 8 bases unmatched. The CDR3 length is 14 residues. As DNA, the CDR3 is TGTGCCAGCAGCTCTATCAGGGGGCGGGTTGAAGCTTTCTTT. Translation gives CASSSIRGRVEAFF.

This rearrangement joins TRBV5-1 to TRBJ1-2, with D perhaps TRBD1 (5 bases). The CDR3 sequence is 14 residues long. The germline CDR1 and CDR2 sequences are SGHRS and YFSETQ. V shed 6 bases and J shed 4 bases, with 16 bases lying between them. In DNA form, the CDR3 reads TGCGCCAGCACCCCTTCGGGAGGGGCCTATGGCTACACCTTC. It translates to CASTPSGGAYGYTF.

The rearrangement joins TRBV7-9 to TRBJ1-2, with 9 bases that match TRBD1. The CDR3 length is 15 residues. Germline V gene lookup returns CDR1 SEHNR and CDR2 FQNEAQ (reference sequence). V dropped 1 base and J dropped 5; count of bases not matched to a gene: 5. For the CDR3, the DNA is TGTGCCAGCAGCTTAGGGGAGACAGGGGGTTATGGCTACACCTTC. This translates into CASSLGETGGYGYTF.

The chain recombines TRBV7-9 with TRBJ2-2, with TRBD1 identical over 7 bases. With V trimmed by 3 bases and J by 9 bases, 7 bases remained unmatched. Germline loops: CDR1 SEHNR, CDR2 FQNEAQ (reference sequence). This CDR3 region has 14 residues. CDR3 sequence: CASSFDDRAWELFF. The DNA for the CDR3 is TGTGCCAGCAGCTTCGATGACAGGGCGTGGGAGCTGTTTTTT.

For this clone: A read error may produce the germline difference seen at one junction end. The chain links TRBV7-9 to TRBJ2-7; weak D call: TRBD1 (5 bases). Germline CDR1 is SEHNR and CDR2 is FQNEAQ (reference sequence). The CDR3 is 14 amino acids. The chain's CDR3 is CSSSLRGGAYEQYF. The CDR3 region has the DNA TGTTCCAGCAGCTTAAGGGGCGGAGCCTACGAGCAGTACTTC.

The CDR3 region has the DNA TGTGCCAGCAGCGTCTCCGGGACTCACAATGAGCAGTTCTTC. Translating it yields CASSVSGTHNEQFF. The gene calls are TRBV9 and TRBJ2-1, with D perhaps TRBD2 (6 bases). This CDR3 has 14 residues. Germline V gene sequence: CDR1 SGDLS, CDR2 YYNGEE. Trimming pared 2 bases from V and 5 bases from J, leaving 11 bases between.

This chain connects TRBV7-3 to TRBJ2-5; a weak D match, TRBD2 (5 bases). The V gene's germline CDR1 is SGHTA and CDR2 FQGTGA. The CDR3 runs 15 residues. V lost 5 bases to trimming and J lost 5 bases, with 18 bases between them. CDR3 in amino acids: CASSPSGERGETQYF. The CDR3 DNA is TGTGCCAGCAGCCCCTCCGGGGAAAGAGGGGAGACCCAGTACTTC.

This rearrangement joins TRBV19 to TRBJ1-1, with 7 bases identical to TRBD1. J was trimmed by 3 bases and V by 8 bases; bases with no gene match: 15. The CDR3 covers 16 residues. Germline assignment: CDR1 LNHDA and CDR2 SQIVND (reference sequence). CDR3 DNA sequence: TGTGCCAGTCAACGGACTTACCACAGGGGAGACACTGAAGCTTTCTTT. The encoded protein is CASQRTYHRGDTEAFF.

The chain employs TRBV6-1 and TRBJ1-1; 7 nucleotides line up with TRBD1. Germline V lookup: CDR1 MNHNS, CDR2 SASEGT. After removal of 6 bases from V and 7 bases from J, the junction contained 5 bases not matched to a gene. The CDR3 has 12 residues. CDR3 loop: CASSEGAYEAFF. The CDR3 DNA reads as TGTGCCAGCAGCGAGGGGGCTTATGAAGCTTTCTTT.

The rearrangement uses TRBV12-5 and TRBJ2-7, with 7 bases lining up with TRBD1. The CDR3 extends over 12 amino acids. With V trimmed by 6 bases and J by 7 bases, 6 bases remained unmatched. Per germline, CDR1 LGHNT and CDR2 FRNRAP. CDR3 sequence: CASGMTGNEQYF. The CDR3 bases are TGTGCTAGTGGCATGACAGGGAATGAGCAGTACTTC.

V usage is TRBV10-3 and J usage is TRBJ2-7; 10 bases match TRBD1. This CDR3 has 14 residues. The germline gives CDR1 ENHRY, CDR2 SYGVKD. The CDR3, as DNA: TGTGCGCTATCATCCGGGACAGGGGTCTACGAGCAGTACTTC. Amino acids: CALSSGTGVYEQYF.

The V gene is TRBV1, the J gene TRBJ1-2; TRBD1, the D gene given by the table, was not confirmed from the DNA. TRBV1 is given as a pseudogene. This CDR3 comprises 17 residues. For the CDR3, the DNA is TGCACCAGCAGCCAACCTAACTGTGACAGGGCCAGGGGTGACTACACCTTC. As protein: CTSSQPNCDRARGDYTF.